Sequencing of this TCR beta chain was carried out in a study of control samples from healthy donors and cancer patients. The CDR3 loop spans 16 amino acids. Trimming stripped 2 bases from V and 2 bases from J, with 10 bases between. CDR1 is SGHTA, CDR2 FQGNSA, per germline. Sequenced by immunoSEQ multiplex PCR; TCRdb stores in-frame clones only, minus some. The table shows around 130,000 clones, with 70% to 90% occurring only once. The chain employs TRBV7-2 and TRBJ2-6; D is possibly TRBD1 or TRBD2 (5 bases each). Sequencing was carried out using blood. The sequence was collected from a man over 45 in good health. CDR3 residues: CASSLSGGAGANVLTF. The CDR3 DNA follows: TGTGCCAGCAGCTTATCTGGGGGTGCTGGGGCCAACGTCCTGACTTTC.